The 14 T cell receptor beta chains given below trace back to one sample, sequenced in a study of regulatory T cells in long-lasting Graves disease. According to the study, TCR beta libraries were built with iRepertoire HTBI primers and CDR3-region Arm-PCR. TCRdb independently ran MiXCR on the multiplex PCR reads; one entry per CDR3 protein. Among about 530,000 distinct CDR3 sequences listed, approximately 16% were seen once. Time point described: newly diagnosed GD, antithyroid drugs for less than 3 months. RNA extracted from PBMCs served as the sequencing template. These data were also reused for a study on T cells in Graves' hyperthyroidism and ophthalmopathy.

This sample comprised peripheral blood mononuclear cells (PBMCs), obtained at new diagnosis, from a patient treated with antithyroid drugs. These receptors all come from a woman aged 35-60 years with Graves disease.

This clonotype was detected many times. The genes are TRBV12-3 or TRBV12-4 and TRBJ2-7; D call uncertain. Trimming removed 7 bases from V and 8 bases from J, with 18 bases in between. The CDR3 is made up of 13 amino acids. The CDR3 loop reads CASILSSPTKQYF. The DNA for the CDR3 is TGTGCCAGCATTTTGTCTTCTCCTACGAAGCAGTACTTC.

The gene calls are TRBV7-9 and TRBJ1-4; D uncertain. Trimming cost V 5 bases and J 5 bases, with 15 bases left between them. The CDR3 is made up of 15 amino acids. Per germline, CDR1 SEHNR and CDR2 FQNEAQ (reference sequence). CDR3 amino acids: CASSAEALPNEKLFF. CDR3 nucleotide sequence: TGTGCCAGCAGCGCCGAGGCCCTCCCCAATGAAAAACTGTTTTTT.

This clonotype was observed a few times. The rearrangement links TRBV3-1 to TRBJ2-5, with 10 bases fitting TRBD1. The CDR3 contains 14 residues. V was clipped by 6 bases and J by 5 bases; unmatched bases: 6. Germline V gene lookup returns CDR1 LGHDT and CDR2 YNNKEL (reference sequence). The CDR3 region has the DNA TGTGCCAGCAGAATGACAGGGGGCGGTGAGACCCAGTACTTC. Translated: CASRMTGGGETQYF.

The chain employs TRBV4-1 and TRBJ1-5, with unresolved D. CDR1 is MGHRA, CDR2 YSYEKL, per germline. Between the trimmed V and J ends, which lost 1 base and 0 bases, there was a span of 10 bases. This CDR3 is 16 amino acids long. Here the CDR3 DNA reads TGCGCCAGCAGCCAAGGGGCTGCTAATAGCAATCAGCCCCAGCATTTT. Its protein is CASSQGAANSNQPQHF.

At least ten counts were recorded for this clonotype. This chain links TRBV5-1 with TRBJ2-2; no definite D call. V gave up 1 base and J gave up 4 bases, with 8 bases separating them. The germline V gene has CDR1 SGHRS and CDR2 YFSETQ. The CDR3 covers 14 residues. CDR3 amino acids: CASSLQEITGELFF. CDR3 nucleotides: TGCGCCAGCAGCTTGCAGGAGATCACCGGGGAGCTGTTTTTT. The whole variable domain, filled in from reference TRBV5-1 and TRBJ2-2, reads KAGVTQTPRYLIKTRGQQVTLSCSPISGHRSVSWYQQTPGQGLQFLFEYFSETQRNKGNFPGRFSGRQFSNSRSEMNVSTLELGDSALYLCASSLQEITGELFFGEGSRLTVL.

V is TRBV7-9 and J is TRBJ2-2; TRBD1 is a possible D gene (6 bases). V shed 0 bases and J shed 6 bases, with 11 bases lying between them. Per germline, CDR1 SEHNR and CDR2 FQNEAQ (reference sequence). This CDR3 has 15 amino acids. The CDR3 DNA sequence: TGTGCCAGCAGCTTAGCGCAGGGGAGAGCCGGGGAGCTGTTTTTT. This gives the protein CASSLAQGRAGELFF.

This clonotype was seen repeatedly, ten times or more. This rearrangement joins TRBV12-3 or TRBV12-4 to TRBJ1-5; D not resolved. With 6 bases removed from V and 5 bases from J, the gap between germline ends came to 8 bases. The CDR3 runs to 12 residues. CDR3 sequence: CASRDGDQPQHF. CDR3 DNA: TGTGCCAGCAGAGACGGGGATCAGCCCCAGCATTTT.

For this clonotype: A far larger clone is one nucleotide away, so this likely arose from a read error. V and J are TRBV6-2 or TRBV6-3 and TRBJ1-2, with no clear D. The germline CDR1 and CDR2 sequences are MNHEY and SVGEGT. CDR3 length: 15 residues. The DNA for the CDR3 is TGTGCCGGCAGTTACTCCGTGGGCAGAAGCTATGGCTACACCTTC. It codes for CAGSYSVGRSYGYTF.

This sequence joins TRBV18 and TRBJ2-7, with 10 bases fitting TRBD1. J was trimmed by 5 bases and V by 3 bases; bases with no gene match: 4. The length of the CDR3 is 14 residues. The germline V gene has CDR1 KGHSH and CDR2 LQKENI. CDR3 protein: CASSPTGTGDEQYF. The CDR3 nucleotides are TGTGCCAGCTCACCGACCGGGACAGGGGACGAGCAGTACTTC.

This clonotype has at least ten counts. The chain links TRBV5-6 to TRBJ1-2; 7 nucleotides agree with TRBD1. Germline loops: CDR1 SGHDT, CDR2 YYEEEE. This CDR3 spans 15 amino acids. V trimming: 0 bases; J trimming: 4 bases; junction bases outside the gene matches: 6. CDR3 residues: CASSLGYRQGYGYTF. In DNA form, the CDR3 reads TGTGCCAGCAGCTTGGGCTATCGACAGGGCTATGGCTACACCTTC.

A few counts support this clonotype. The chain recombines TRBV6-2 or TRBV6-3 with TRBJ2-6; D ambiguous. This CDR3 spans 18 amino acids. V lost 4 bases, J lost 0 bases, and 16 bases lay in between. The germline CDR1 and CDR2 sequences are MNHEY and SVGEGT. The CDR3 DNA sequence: TGTGCCAGCAGTTCCCCCTTAAGGACCGTCTCTGGGGCCAACGTCCTGACTTTC. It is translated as CASSSPLRTVSGANVLTF.

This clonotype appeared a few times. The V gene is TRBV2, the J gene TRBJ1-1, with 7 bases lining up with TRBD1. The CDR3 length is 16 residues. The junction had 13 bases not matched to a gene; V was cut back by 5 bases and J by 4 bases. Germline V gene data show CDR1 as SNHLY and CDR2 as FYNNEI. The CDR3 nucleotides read TGTGCCAGCAGTTCCCCGTTAGACAGGGATAGCACTGAAGCTTTCTTT. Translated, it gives CASSSPLDRDSTEAFF.

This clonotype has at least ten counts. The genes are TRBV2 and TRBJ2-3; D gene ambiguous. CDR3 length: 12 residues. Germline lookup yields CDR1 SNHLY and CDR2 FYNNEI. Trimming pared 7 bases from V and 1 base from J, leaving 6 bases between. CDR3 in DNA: TGTGCCAGCATTGGTGGCACAGATACGCAGTATTTT. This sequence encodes CASIGGTDTQYF.

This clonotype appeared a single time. The CDR3 DNA sequence: TGTGCCAGCAGTTTAGCGACAGGGTATAATGAAAAACTGTTTTTT. Translating it yields CASSLATGYNEKLFF. The chain joins TRBV28 to TRBJ1-4; 7 nucleotides match TRBD1. The germline gives CDR1 MDHEN, CDR2 SYDVKM. Trimming at V came to 2 bases and at J to 4 bases, leaving 4 bases not matched to a gene. The CDR3 consists of 15 residues.